This entry lists 21 T cell receptor beta chains sequenced from one sample in a study of cytomegalovirus exposure and HLA in healthy donors. The PCR made use of 60 Vbeta and 13 Jbeta primers. Using immunoSEQ multiplex PCR, the repertoire was profiled, and TCRdb retains in-frame clones only, with some absent. This table has 130,000 to 150,000 clones, under 85% appearing once. Sequenced material: PBMCs. The receptor set was obtained from a woman in her forties in good health and CMV-seropositive.

This chain connects TRBV10-3 to TRBJ2-2, with TRBD1 matching over 10 bases. This CDR3 contains 15 residues. Trimming removed 6 bases from V and 6 bases from J; junction bases left unmatched: 7. CDR1 is ENHRY and CDR2 is SYGVKD in the germline V gene. CDR3 region: CAIRPGQGYSGELFF. In DNA form, the CDR3 reads TGTGCCATCAGGCCGGGACAGGGGTATTCCGGGGAGCTGTTTTTT.

This chain connects TRBV5-1 to TRBJ2-3; 14 positions match TRBD2. Germline trimming cut 4 bases from V and 2 bases from J; bases unmatched to any gene: 18. Germline V gene data show CDR1 as SGHRS and CDR2 as YFSETQ. The CDR3 extends over 21 amino acids. The CDR3 loop reads CASSKEPGLAGDPTLTDTQYF. CDR3 nucleotide sequence: TGCGCCAGCAGCAAAGAACCGGGACTAGCGGGGGACCCGACCCTCACAGATACGCAGTATTTT.

The chain is built from TRBV7-3 and TRBJ2-6; 7 positions agree with TRBD2. Germline V gives CDR1 SGHTA, CDR2 FQGTGA. J lost 0 bases, V lost 4 bases, and 12 bases had no gene match. The CDR3 loop spans 19 amino acids. Here the CDR3 DNA reads TGTGCCAGCAGCTCGCCGCCTAGCGGATACCGCTCTGGGGCCAACGTCCTGACTTTC. Amino acid sequence: CASSSPPSGYRSGANVLTF.

The genes are TRBV19 and TRBJ2-7; D possibly corresponds to TRBD1 (5 bases). The CDR3 is 13 amino acids. Trimming removed 8 bases at V and 3 bases at J, with 14 bases between. Germline V lookup: CDR1 LNHDA, CDR2 SQIVND (reference sequence). The CDR3 region is CASGAGLYYEQYF. CDR3 bases: TGTGCCAGTGGGGCAGGGCTCTACTACGAGCAGTACTTC. Drawing the rest from reference TRBV19 and TRBJ2-7, the complete variable domain is DGGITQSPKYLFRKEGQNVTLSCEQNLNHDAMYWYRQDPGQGLRLIYYSQIVNDFQKGDIAEGYSVSREKKESFPLTVTSAQKNPTAFYLCASGAGLYYEQYFGPGTRLTVT.

The chain employs TRBV14 and TRBJ1-1, with D unclear. There are 13 residues in the CDR3. With 4 bases removed from V and 4 bases from J, the gap between germline ends came to 10 bases. The V gene's germline CDR1 is SGHDN and CDR2 FVKESK. CDR3 sequence (DNA): TGTGCCAGCAGCCCCGTCCCGGGCACTGAAGCTTTCTTT. It is translated as CASSPVPGTEAFF.

This clone was recorded a few times. V gene TRBV18 combines with J gene TRBJ2-1; D unresolved. Germline V CDR1 and CDR2: KGHSH, LQKENI. The germline V and J ends were trimmed by 2 bases and 8 bases, with 7 bases remaining between them. This CDR3 is built from 12 residues. The CDR3 DNA sequence: TGTGCCAGCTCACCAGTTGGAGATGAGCAGTTCTTC. Encoded protein: CASSPVGDEQFF. The full variable domain, rest sourced from reference TRBV18 and TRBJ2-1, is NAGVMQNPRHLVRRRGQEARLRCSPMKGHSHVYWYRQLPEEGLKFMVYLQKENIIDESGMPKERFSAEFPKEGPSILRIQQVVRGDSAAYFCASSPVGDEQFFGPGTRLTVL.

This clone was recorded a few times. The chain joins TRBV6-5 to TRBJ2-1; 10 bases agree with TRBD1. The CDR3 is 15 amino acids. V was clipped by 6 bases and J by 7 bases; unmatched bases: 9. The V gene's germline CDR1 is MNHEY and CDR2 SVGAGI. The CDR3 coding sequence is TGTGCCAGCAGAAACGACAGGGGGCATTGGAATGAGCAGTTCTTC. Protein sequence: CASRNDRGHWNEQFF.

The chain links TRBV5-6 to TRBJ2-5; D might be TRBD2 (6 bases). Germline V gene lookup returns CDR1 SGHDT and CDR2 YYEEEE. The CDR3 has 16 amino acids. V gave up 2 bases and J gave up 5 bases, with 19 bases separating them. The CDR3 sequence: CASSLVGGRPWETQYF. In nucleotides, the CDR3 is TGTGCCAGCAGCTTAGTTGGGGGGAGACCGTGGGAGACCCAGTACTTC.

As DNA, the CDR3 is TGTGCCAGCTCCTCCGGCCCCCGGGGTGGCACTGAAGCTTTCTTT. It is translated as CASSSGPRGGTEAFF. The chain uses TRBV28 and TRBJ1-1; no firm D call. Germline CDR1 is MDHEN and CDR2 is SYDVKM. The CDR3 sequence is 15 residues long. The ends were cut back, 8 bases at V and 4 bases at J, with 20 bases in the middle. Looking up the rest from reference TRBV28 and TRBJ1-1 gives the full variable domain: DVKVTQSSRYLVKRTGEKVFLECVQDMDHENMFWYRQDPGLGLRLIYFSYDVKMKEKGDIPEGYSVSREKKERFSLILESASTNQTSMYLCASSSGPRGGTEAFFGQGTRLTVV.

The chain recombines TRBV14 with TRBJ2-5; 9 bases fit TRBD1. Germline lookup yields CDR1 SGHDN and CDR2 FVKESK. CDR3 size: 12 residues. J gave up 12 bases and V 4 bases, and 6 bases lay outside the gene matches. The CDR3 nucleotides read TGTGCCAGCAGCCTTGGTTGGGACAGGGAGTACTTC. Its translation: CASSLGWDREYF.

This clone was recorded once. J is TRBJ1-5 and V is TRBV2; possible D gene TRBD1, 6 bases. Germline lookup yields CDR1 SNHLY and CDR2 FYNNEI. The V end was cut by 7 bases, the J end by 5 bases, with 15 bases between. The CDR3 runs 14 residues. Written as DNA, the CDR3 is TGTGCCAGCAAGTCGTCAGGGGTCGATCAGCCCCAGCATTTT. The encoded protein is CASKSSGVDQPQHF. The full variable domain, rest sourced from reference TRBV2 and TRBJ1-5, is EPEVTQTPSHQVTQMGQEVILRCVPISNHLYFYWYRQILGQKVEFLVSFYNNEISEKSEIFDDQFSVERPDGSNFTLKIRSTKLEDSAMYFCASKSSGVDQPQHFGDGTRLSIL.

The CDR3 sequence is CATSTRESGAGTDTQYF. The DNA of the CDR3 is TGTGCCACCAGCACCCGGGAGTCCGGCGCTGGCACAGATACGCAGTATTTT. The chain uses TRBV15 and TRBJ2-3, with D maybe TRBD2 (6 bases). Germline loops: CDR1 LNHNV, CDR2 YYDKDF (reference sequence). The CDR3 consists of 17 residues. Trimming removed 4 bases at V and 1 base at J, with 18 bases between.

The rearrangement joins TRBV18 to TRBJ1-3; TRBD1 aligns across 7 bases. The junction had 5 bases not matched to a gene; V was cut back by 6 bases and J by 3 bases. Germline V gene data show CDR1 as KGHSH and CDR2 as LQKENI. The CDR3 totals 14 residues. The CDR3 DNA is TGTGCCAGCTCGACACAGGGGAATGGAAACACCATATATTTT. Protein sequence: CASSTQGNGNTIYF.

V and J are TRBV5-6 and TRBJ2-5; 11 nucleotides agree with TRBD2. The V and J ends lost 1 base and 2 bases, in that order; junction bases with no gene match: 1. CDR1 SGHDT and CDR2 YYEEEE come from the germline V gene. CDR3 size: 15 residues. CDR3 sequence reads: CASSLTSGGQETQYF. The CDR3 DNA follows: TGTGCCAGCAGCTTGACTAGCGGGGGACAAGAGACCCAGTACTTC.

The chain combines TRBV2 with TRBJ1-5; D is unclear. The CDR3 is 15 residues long. The V and J ends lost 7 bases and 2 bases respectively, with 15 bases between them. Germline CDR1 SNHLY, CDR2 FYNNEI. The CDR3 DNA is TGTGCCAGCACGGAGGGTTTGGTGGGCAATCAGCCCCAGCATTTT. Translating it yields CASTEGLVGNQPQHF. The full variable domain, rest sourced from reference TRBV2 and TRBJ1-5, is EPEVTQTPSHQVTQMGQEVILRCVPISNHLYFYWYRQILGQKVEFLVSFYNNEISEKSEIFDDQFSVERPDGSNFTLKIRSTKLEDSAMYFCASTEGLVGNQPQHFGDGTRLSIL.

The V call is TRBV18, the J call TRBJ1-3; tentative D call: TRBD1 (6 bases). The germline CDR1 and CDR2 sequences are KGHSH and LQKENI. V lost 3 bases, J lost 0 bases, and 9 bases lay in between. This CDR3 comprises 15 residues. CDR3 DNA: TGTGCCAGCTCACCCCAGGACAGCTCTGGAAACACCATATATTTT. It encodes CASSPQDSSGNTIYF.

The V call is TRBV6-5, the J call TRBJ1-1, with TRBD1 matching over 8 bases. Germline lookup yields CDR1 MNHEY and CDR2 SVGAGI. The V gene end was trimmed by 6 bases and the J gene end by 5 bases; junction bases not matched to a gene: 11. The CDR3 consists of 15 residues. CDR3 sequence: CASSAPGQGGTEAFF. The CDR3 DNA reads as TGTGCCAGCAGCGCACCTGGACAGGGAGGGACTGAAGCTTTCTTT.

This clone has only one observation. V gene TRBV7-6 combines with J gene TRBJ1-2; 7 nucleotides align to TRBD1. The V segment lost 0 bases and the J segment 8 bases; nucleotides outside the gene matches: 15. The CDR3 spans 17 residues. CDR1 SGHVS and CDR2 FNYEAQ come from the germline V gene. CDR3 in DNA: TGTGCCAGCAGCTTAGCACCCGGGACAGAGGGGATATACGGCTACACCTTC. Translating it yields CASSLAPGTEGIYGYTF.

The chain couples TRBV9 to TRBJ2-1; 7 positions match TRBD2. CDR3 length equals 14 residues. V lost 2 bases to trimming and J lost 7 bases; unmatched junction nucleotides: 6. Germline assignment: CDR1 SGDLS and CDR2 YYNGEE. The CDR3 DNA is TGTGCCAGCAGCGTGGGGGGGGACGGGAATGAGCAGTTCTTC. It is translated as CASSVGGDGNEQFF.

V is TRBV6-1 and J is TRBJ2-7; the match to TRBD1 covers 9 bases. Per germline, CDR1 MNHNS and CDR2 SASEGT. The CDR3 covers 14 residues. V was pared by 6 bases and J by 6 bases, with 9 bases of the junction left unmatched. The CDR3 here is CASRRTGDRGEQYF. The CDR3 region has the DNA TGTGCCAGCAGGAGGACAGGGGATAGGGGCGAGCAGTACTTC.

This clone showed up just a few times. CDR3 nucleotides: TGCGCCAGCTCCGAGGGGGCCGCCTACGAGCAGTACTTC. This encodes CASSEGAAYEQYF. The V call is TRBV5-1, the J call TRBJ2-7, with 7 bases fitting TRBD1. V dropped 7 bases and J dropped 2; count of bases not matched to a gene: 6. CDR1 and CDR2 (germline): SGHRS, YFSETQ. CDR3 length: 13 amino acids.